A single sample gave rise to the 15 T cell receptor beta chains below, sequenced in a study of T cell responses to AZD1222 COVID-19 vaccine (dated by TCRdb to about 2021). The time point label corresponds to: about 28 days (+/-7) after the second vaccine dose. Libraries were made using the immunoSEQ multiplex PCR assay. As stored in TCRdb, this immuneACCESS dataset retains in-frame rearrangements with V and J assigned. A fraction of the clones does not appear; measured against another copy, unresolved V genes explain less than half of the discrepancy, and the remainder lacks a known reason. The sample profile shows more than 150,000 clones; 94% of them were found once. About 1.5% of the sample is held by the ten biggest clonotypes. This specimen was peripheral blood, taken 28 days after the second AZD1222 dose. Every receptor here comes from an adult who received the AZD1222 COVID-19 vaccine.

The gene calls are TRBV27 and TRBJ2-7; D may be TRBD2 (5 bases). This CDR3 is built from 14 residues. Germline loops: CDR1 MNHEY, CDR2 SMNVEV (reference sequence). Trimming took off 5 bases at V and 1 base at J, with 12 bases between the two ends. CDR3 amino acids: CASSARAISYEQYF. The CDR3 DNA reads TGTGCCAGCAGTGCGAGGGCGATATCCTACGAGCAGTACTTC.

CDR3 sequence (DNA): TGTGCCAGCAGCTTAGAAGCGACAGGGGCGGGTAAGACCCAGTACTTC. Protein: CASSLEATGAGKTQYF. The V gene is TRBV7-2, the J gene TRBJ2-5; 8 nucleotides agree with TRBD1. In germline, CDR1 is SGHTA, CDR2 FQGNSA. V trimming: 1 base; J trimming: 6 bases; junction bases outside the gene matches: 10. The CDR3 runs to 16 residues.

This sequence joins TRBV6-5 and TRBJ1-1; 8 bases are shared with TRBD1. This CDR3 comprises 14 residues. The V gene end was trimmed by 6 bases and the J gene end by 4 bases; junction bases not matched to a gene: 7. Germline loops: CDR1 MNHEY, CDR2 SVGAGI. The DNA for the CDR3 is TGTGCCAGCAGGAGGACAGGGTCGAGCACTGAAGCTTTCTTT. Residues: CASRRTGSSTEAFF.

In DNA, the CDR3 is TGTGCCAGCGCAACTAGCGGGAGATTGAATGAGCAGTTCTTC. Translation: CASATSGRLNEQFF. The genes are TRBV9 and TRBJ2-1; 11 bases fit TRBD2. CDR1 is SGDLS and CDR2 is YYNGEE in the germline V gene. The CDR3 is made up of 14 amino acids. The trim removed 7 bases at V and 7 bases at J, leaving 7 bases unmatched.

The chain employs TRBV19 and TRBJ1-1; D is perhaps TRBD1 (6 bases). The CDR3 length is 13 residues. The germline gives CDR1 LNHDA, CDR2 SQIVND (reference sequence). V lost 8 bases to trimming and J lost 0 bases, with 10 bases between them. CDR3 loop: CASRGTMNTEAFF. The DNA of the CDR3 is TGTGCCAGTCGCGGGACAATGAACACTGAAGCTTTCTTT. Together with reference TRBV19 and TRBJ1-1, the CDR3 gives the full variable domain: DGGITQSPKYLFRKEGQNVTLSCEQNLNHDAMYWYRQDPGQGLRLIYYSQIVNDFQKGDIAEGYSVSREKKESFPLTVTSAQKNPTAFYLCASRGTMNTEAFFGQGTRLTVV.

The chain employs TRBV19 and TRBJ1-1; D gene unclear. Per the germline V gene, CDR1 is LNHDA and CDR2 is SQIVND (reference sequence). The CDR3 has 13 residues. Deletions cut 6 bases from V and 9 bases from J, with 17 bases between. In nucleotides, the CDR3 is TGTGCCAGTAGCCTGGAGACCGATTCTAAAGCTTTCTTT. It codes for CASSLETDSKAFF.

The genes are TRBV2 and TRBJ2-3; the match to TRBD2 covers 8 bases. Losses at the gene ends were 2 bases for V and 3 bases for J; bases not matched to a gene: 25. This CDR3 is built from 22 residues. CDR1 and CDR2 from the germline V gene are SNHLY and FYNNEI. The CDR3 bases are TGTGCCAGCAGTGAATTTATGGGGCAACTACGATGGACTAGCCTTGAGACAGATACGCAGTATTTT. This codes for CASSEFMGQLRWTSLETDTQYF.

The chain links TRBV25-1 to TRBJ1-2; D uncertain. V lost 8 bases, J lost 6 bases, and 22 bases lay in between. The CDR3 sequence is 15 residues long. Germline V gene sequence: CDR1 MGHDK, CDR2 SYGVNS. CDR3: CASRASGIGRNGYTF. The CDR3, as DNA: TGTGCCAGCCGTGCCTCCGGTATTGGGCGGAATGGCTACACCTTC.

J is TRBJ2-7 and V is TRBV7-9; 11 bases align to TRBD2. CDR1 and CDR2 from the germline V gene are SEHNR and FQNEAQ (reference sequence). CDR3 size: 12 residues. V lost 5 bases, J lost 10 bases, and 4 bases stayed unmatched. The CDR3 here is CASSPLAGGQYF. As DNA, the CDR3 is TGTGCCAGCAGCCCTCTAGCGGGAGGCCAGTACTTC.

The rearrangement joins TRBV20-1 to TRBJ2-3, with TRBD2 matching over 7 bases. In germline, CDR1 is DFQATT, CDR2 SNEGSKA (reference sequence). V was pared by 3 bases and J by 0 bases, with 3 bases of the junction left unmatched. This CDR3 is built from 14 residues. The CDR3 loop reads CSASGSGSTDTQYF. CDR3 in DNA: TGCAGTGCTAGTGGTAGCGGGAGCACAGATACGCAGTATTTT.

The chain employs TRBV5-4 and TRBJ2-7; D might be TRBD2 (5 bases). This CDR3 contains 13 residues. V shed 0 bases and J shed 6 bases, with 10 bases lying between them. CDR1 and CDR2 from the germline V gene are SGHNT and YYREEE (reference sequence). Written as DNA, the CDR3 is TGTGCCAGCAGCTTGGCTGGACTTGGCGAGCAGTACTTC. As protein: CASSLAGLGEQYF. Combining the CDR3 with reference TRBV5-4 and TRBJ2-7 gives the whole variable domain ETGVTQSPTHLIKTRGQQVTLRCSSQSGHNTVSWYQQALGQGPQFIFQYYREEENGRGNFPPRFSGLQFPNYSSELNVNALELDDSALYLCASSLAGLGEQYFGPGTRLTVT.

DNA for the CDR3: TGTGCCAGCTCACCACCCCCGCAGGGCAACACTGAAGCTTTCTTT. Translated, it gives CASSPPPQGNTEAFF. The chain employs TRBV18 and TRBJ1-1; D perhaps matches TRBD1 (5 bases). CDR3 length: 15 residues. Germline V gives CDR1 KGHSH, CDR2 LQKENI. The germline V and J ends were trimmed by 0 bases and 2 bases, with 10 bases remaining between them. The complete variable domain, with remaining parts taken from reference TRBV18 and TRBJ1-1, reads NAGVMQNPRHLVRRRGQEARLRCSPMKGHSHVYWYRQLPEEGLKFMVYLQKENIIDESGMPKERFSAEFPKEGPSILRIQQVVRGDSAAYFCASSPPPQGNTEAFFGQGTRLTVV.

The chain has TRBV6-4 and TRBJ1-1, with TRBD1 identical over 8 bases. The CDR3 totals 15 residues. Germline CDR1 reads MRHNA; CDR2 reads SNTAGT. V lost 0 bases and J lost 5; bases outside the gene matches: 5. The CDR3 region is CASSDSQGGNTEAFF. In nucleotides, the CDR3 is TGTGCCAGCAGTGACTCACAGGGGGGGAATACTGAAGCTTTCTTT.

The V gene is TRBV6-2 or TRBV6-3, the J gene TRBJ1-2; 7 bases are shared with TRBD1. This CDR3 has 13 amino acids. Germline V lookup: CDR1 MNHEY, CDR2 SVGEGT. V lost 2 bases, J lost 7 bases, and 4 bases stayed unmatched. CDR3: CASSYPDRVGYTF. In nucleotides, the CDR3 is TGTGCCAGCAGTTACCCCGACAGGGTTGGCTACACCTTC.

This clone showed up just a few times. The gene calls are TRBV3-1 (or the pseudogene TRBV3-2) and TRBJ2-2; TRBD2 aligns across 8 bases. After removal of 3 bases from V and 5 bases from J, the junction contained 5 bases not matched to a gene. This CDR3 region has 15 residues. Germline-derived CDR1 and CDR2 are LGHDT and YNNKEL (reference sequence). CDR3 nucleotide sequence: TGTGCCAGCAGCCATCGCGCTAGCGGGACCGGGGAGCTGTTTTTT. Protein sequence: CASSHRASGTGELFF.